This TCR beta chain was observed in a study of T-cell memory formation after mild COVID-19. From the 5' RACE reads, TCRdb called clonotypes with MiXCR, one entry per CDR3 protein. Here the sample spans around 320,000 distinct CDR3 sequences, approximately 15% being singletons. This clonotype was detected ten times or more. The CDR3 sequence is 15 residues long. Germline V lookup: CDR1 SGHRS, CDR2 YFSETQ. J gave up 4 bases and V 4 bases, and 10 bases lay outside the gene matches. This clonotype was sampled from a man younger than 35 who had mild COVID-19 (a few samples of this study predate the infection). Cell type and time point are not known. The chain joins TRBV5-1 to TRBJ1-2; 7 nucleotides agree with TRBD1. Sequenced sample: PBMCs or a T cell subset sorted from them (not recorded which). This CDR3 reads CASSPQGQIGYGYTF. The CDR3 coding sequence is TGCGCCAGCAGCCCCCAGGGACAGATTGGCTATGGCTACACCTTC. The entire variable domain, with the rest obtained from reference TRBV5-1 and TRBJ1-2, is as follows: KAGVTQTPRYLIKTRGQQVTLSCSPISGHRSVSWYQQTPGQGLQFLFEYFSETQRNKGNFPGRFSGRQFSNSRSEMNVSTLELGDSALYLCASSPQGQIGYGYTFGSGTRLTVV.